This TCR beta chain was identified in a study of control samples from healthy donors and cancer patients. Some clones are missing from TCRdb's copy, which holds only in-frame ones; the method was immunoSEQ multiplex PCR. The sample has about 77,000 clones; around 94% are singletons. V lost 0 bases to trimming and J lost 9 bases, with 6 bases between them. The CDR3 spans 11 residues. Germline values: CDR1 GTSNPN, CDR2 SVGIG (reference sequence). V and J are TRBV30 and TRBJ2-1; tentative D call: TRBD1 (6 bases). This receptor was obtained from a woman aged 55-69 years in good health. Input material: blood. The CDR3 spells CAWSVGGEQFF. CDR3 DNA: TGTGCCTGGAGTGTAGGGGGTGAGCAGTTCTTC.